One sample yielded the 8 T cell receptor beta chains listed below, sequenced in a study of OX40 agonist ivuxolimab in advanced cancers. The table came from immunoSEQ multiplex PCR; TCRdb's copy has only in-frame clones and leaves some out. The sample includes roughly 15,000 clones, 75% to 85% of them seen just once. The sequencing used CD4+ or CD8+ T cells sorted from blood, collected in a trial of the OX40 agonist ivuxolimab. The receptors stem from an adult with an advanced solid tumor such as melanoma, head and neck, liver or kidney cancer.

V gene TRBV28 combines with J gene TRBJ2-5, with a possible D match to TRBD2 (6 bases). V was clipped by 1 base and J by 2 bases, with 8 bases between them. This CDR3 contains 14 residues. In germline, CDR1 is MDHEN, CDR2 SYDVKM. CDR3 protein: CASSLFAGQETQYF. The CDR3 DNA is TGTGCCAGCAGTTTATTTGCGGGACAAGAGACCCAGTACTTC. Filled out from reference TRBV28 and TRBJ2-5, the complete variable domain reads DVKVTQSSRYLVKRTGEKVFLECVQDMDHENMFWYRQDPGLGLRLIYFSYDVKMKEKGDIPEGYSVSREKKERFSLILESASTNQTSMYLCASSLFAGQETQYFGPGTRLLVL.

The chain recombines TRBV2 with TRBJ2-3; the D gene is possibly TRBD2 (6 bases). CDR1 and CDR2 from the germline V gene are SNHLY and FYNNEI. This CDR3 is built from 15 residues. V lost 7 bases and J lost 1, with 15 bases in between. CDR3 sequence reads: CASINRASGTDTQYF. CDR3 nucleotides: TGTGCCAGCATCAACCGGGCTAGCGGCACAGATACGCAGTATTTT.

This rearrangement joins TRBV19 to TRBJ2-3; TRBD2 matches at 14 bases. The CDR3 runs 16 residues. CDR1 and CDR2 from the germline V gene are LNHDA and SQIVND (reference sequence). Germline trimming cut 3 bases from V and 4 bases from J; bases unmatched to any gene: 3. The CDR3 protein is CASSMGLAGVSDTQYF. DNA of the CDR3: TGTGCCAGTAGTATGGGACTAGCGGGGGTCTCAGATACGCAGTATTTT.

This clone was observed a single time. This chain links TRBV7-8 with TRBJ2-7, with unresolved D. The CDR3 contains 15 residues. The germline V gene has CDR1 SGHVS and CDR2 FQNEAQ. The V and J ends lost 1 base and 3 bases respectively, with 13 bases between them. The CDR3 DNA reads as TGTGCCAGCAGCTTAGGCGAGGTCCTCTACTACGAGCAGTACTTC. Protein product: CASSLGEVLYYEQYF.

This chain uses TRBV6-1 with TRBJ2-5; D ambiguous. The CDR3 totals 12 residues. Germline V gene data show CDR1 as MNHNS and CDR2 as SASEGT. Trimming left V 4 bases short and J 5 bases short, with 8 bases between. The CDR3 is CASSGAEETQYF. CDR3 nucleotide sequence: TGTGCCAGCAGTGGAGCAGAGGAGACCCAGTACTTC.

The genes are TRBV28 and TRBJ2-2; possible D gene TRBD2, 6 bases. The germline V and J ends were trimmed by 7 bases and 3 bases, with 12 bases remaining between them. Germline CDR1 and CDR2: MDHEN and SYDVKM. The CDR3 spans 14 residues. The CDR3 DNA is TGTGCCAGCATCAGGGACTTTTACACCGGGGAGCTGTTTTTT. Amino acids: CASIRDFYTGELFF.

This clone was detected only once. J is TRBJ1-1 and V is TRBV5-4; 8 nucleotides align to TRBD1. Germline V CDR1 and CDR2: SGHNT, YYREEE (reference sequence). The CDR3 sequence is 15 residues long. Germline trimming cut 4 bases from V and 4 bases from J; bases unmatched to any gene: 9. The DNA of the CDR3 is TGTGCCAGCAGCCCGGCCAGGGGGCTGAGCACTGAAGCTTTCTTT. Residues: CASSPARGLSTEAFF.

The chain employs TRBV28 and TRBJ2-1, with a possible D match to TRBD2 (5 bases). CDR3 length equals 15 residues. Germline lookup yields CDR1 MDHEN and CDR2 SYDVKM. Trimming stripped 6 bases from V and 4 bases from J, with 16 bases between. The DNA for the CDR3 is TGTGCCAGCAGGGTGGGCCAAAGGGAGTACAATGAGCAGTTCTTC. Its translation is CASRVGQREYNEQFF.